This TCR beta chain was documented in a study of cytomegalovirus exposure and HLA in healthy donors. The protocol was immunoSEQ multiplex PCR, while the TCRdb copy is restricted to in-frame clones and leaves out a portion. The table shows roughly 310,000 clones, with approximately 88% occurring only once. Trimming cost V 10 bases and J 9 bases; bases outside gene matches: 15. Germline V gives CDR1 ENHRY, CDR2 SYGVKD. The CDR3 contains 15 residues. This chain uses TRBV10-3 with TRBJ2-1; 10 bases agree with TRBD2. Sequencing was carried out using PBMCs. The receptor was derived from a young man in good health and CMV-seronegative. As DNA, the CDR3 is TGTGCCACCAGGGGGAGCGGGGGGGGCGACGCTGAGCAGTTCTTC. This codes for CATRGSGGGDAEQFF.